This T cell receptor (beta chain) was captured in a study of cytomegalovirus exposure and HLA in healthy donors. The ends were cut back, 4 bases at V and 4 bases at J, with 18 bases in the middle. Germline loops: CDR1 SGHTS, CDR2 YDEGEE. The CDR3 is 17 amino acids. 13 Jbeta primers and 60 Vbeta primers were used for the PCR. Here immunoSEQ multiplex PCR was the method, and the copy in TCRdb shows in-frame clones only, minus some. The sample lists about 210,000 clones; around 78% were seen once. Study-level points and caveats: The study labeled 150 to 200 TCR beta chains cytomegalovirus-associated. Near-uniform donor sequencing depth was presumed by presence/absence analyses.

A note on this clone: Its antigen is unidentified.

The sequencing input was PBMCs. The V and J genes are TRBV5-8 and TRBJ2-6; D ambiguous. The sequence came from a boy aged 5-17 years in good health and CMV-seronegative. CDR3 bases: TGTGCCAGCAGCCAGACCCTTACAGCATCCGGGGCCAACGTCCTGACTTTC. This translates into CASSQTLTASGANVLTF.